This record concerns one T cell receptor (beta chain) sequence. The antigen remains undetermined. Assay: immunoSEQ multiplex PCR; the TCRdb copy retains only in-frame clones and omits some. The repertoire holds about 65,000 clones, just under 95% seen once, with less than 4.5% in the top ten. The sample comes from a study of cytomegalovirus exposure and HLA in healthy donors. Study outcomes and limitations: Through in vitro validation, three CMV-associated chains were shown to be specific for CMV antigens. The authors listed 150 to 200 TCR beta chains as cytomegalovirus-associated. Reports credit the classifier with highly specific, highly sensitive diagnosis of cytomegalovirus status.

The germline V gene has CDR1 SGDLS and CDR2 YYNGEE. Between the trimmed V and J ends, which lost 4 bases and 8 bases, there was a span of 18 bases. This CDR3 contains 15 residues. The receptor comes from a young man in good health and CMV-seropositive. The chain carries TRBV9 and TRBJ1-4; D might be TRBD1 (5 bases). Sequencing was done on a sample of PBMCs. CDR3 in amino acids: CASSSMGGAGEKLFF. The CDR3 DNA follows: TGTGCCAGCAGCTCCATGGGAGGGGCAGGAGAAAAACTGTTTTTT.